This paragraph reports one TCR beta chain. The trim removed 2 bases at V and 5 bases at J, leaving 3 bases unmatched. Germline CDR1 is SEHNR and CDR2 is FQNEAQ (reference sequence). The CDR3 covers 14 residues. This sample was taken from a study of blood T cell repertoires in COVID-19. On the study more broadly: Samples representing acute and convalescent COVID-19 were sourced from the United States, Italy and Spain.

This table comes from immunoSEQ multiplex PCR, and its TCRdb copy is limited to in-frame clones, with some not included. This table has tens of thousands of clones, 85% to 90% appearing once. The source of this sequence is a man aged 50-59 years with active COVID-19. This sequence joins TRBV7-9 and TRBJ1-5; 7 bases agree with TRBD1. Sequenced: peripheral blood. The CDR3 region is CASSLQGEDQPQHF. CDR3 nucleotide sequence: TGTGCCAGCAGCTTACAGGGGGAGGATCAGCCCCAGCATTTT.